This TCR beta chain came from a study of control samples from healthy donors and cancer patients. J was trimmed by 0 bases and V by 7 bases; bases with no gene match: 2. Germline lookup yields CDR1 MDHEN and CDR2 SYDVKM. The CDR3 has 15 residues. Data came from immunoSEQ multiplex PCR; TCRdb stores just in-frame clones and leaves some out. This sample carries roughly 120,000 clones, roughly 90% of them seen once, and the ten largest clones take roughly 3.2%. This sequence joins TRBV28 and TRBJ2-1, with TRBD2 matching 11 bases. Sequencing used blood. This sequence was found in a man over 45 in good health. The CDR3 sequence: CASKTSGGSYNEQFF. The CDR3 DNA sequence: TGTGCCAGCAAAACTAGCGGGGGCTCCTACAATGAGCAGTTCTTC.